A selection of T cell receptor beta chains follows, all from one sample in a study of TIL therapy for anti-PD-1-resistant metastatic lung cancer. This table comes from immunoSEQ multiplex PCR, and its TCRdb copy is limited to in-frame clones, with some not included. The sample holds 5,000 to 6,500 clones; less than 70% are singletons and the top ten take around 5.4%. The specimen comprised tumor tissue, sampled at baseline. These receptor sequences come from a person aged 25 to 85 with non-small cell lung cancer. Both conserved end residues are part of each CDR3. Size is omitted from some rows. Given values are once, few, many or a class for expanded clones.

TRBV14	NA	TRBJ2-3	CASSQETSGGALAQYF
TRBV6-2/TRBV6-3	few	TRBJ1-5	CASSYSLRTGNQPQHF
TRBV18	once	TRBJ1-2	CASSPGEPAFYGYTF
TRBV19	NA	TRBJ1-1	CASMGTGWGLTEAFF
TRBV7-9	medium-sized	TRBJ2-5	CASSLEGTSGKETQYF
TRBV3-1/TRBV3-2	few	TRBJ2-7	CASSQSEGDEQYF
TRBV27	few	TRBJ1-2	CASGNAGQGNGYTF
TRBV5-5	NA	TRBJ2-3	CASSYAAASTDTQYF
TRBV11-2	NA	TRBJ2-6	CASSSRSGANVLTF
TRBV5-1	NA	TRBJ1-1	CASSREAYTEAFF
TRBV10-3	few	TRBJ2-7	CAITMRQDYEQYF
TRBV30	NA	TRBJ2-4	CAWTRQGENIQYF
TRBV6-5	NA	TRBJ2-7	CASSGANYEQYF
TRBV27	medium-sized	TRBJ2-2	CASSLRTSGTFGELFF